This TCR beta chain is from a study of human T cells and chemical hapten exposure. Study information: Donors were sensitized with 2% DPC on the upper inner arm. Per-sample TCR yields varied mainly from small pooled library volume differences. Study-level results: With patch test score, the counts of PT1 expanded TCRs showed a positive correlation. Controls formed significantly fewer large CDR3 similarity clusters than expanded TCRs did.

At least ten counts were recorded for this clonotype. Its cognate antigen is unknown. Time point specified: patch test 3, about 24 weeks after DPC sensitization. Treatment defined: therapeutic diphenylcyclopropenone sensitization with weekly scalp DPC. The V gene's germline CDR1 is SGHVS and CDR2 FQNEAQ. V lost 3 bases, J lost 3 bases, and 5 bases lay in between. The CDR3 contains 12 residues. TCRdb passed the RACE reads through MiXCR, listing each CDR3 protein once. Among roughly 90,000 distinct CDR3 sequences listed, approximately 11% were seen once. The receptor was isolated from a woman in her twenties or thirties with alopecia areata. Some clones in this sample may be carry-over from other donors' samples. The specimen comprised whole blood, sampled in connection with sensitization to the hapten diphenylcyclopropenone (DPC). The rearrangement uses TRBV7-8 and TRBJ1-1; D unresolved. The CDR3 spells CASSFTDTEAFF. The CDR3 DNA reads TGTGCCAGCAGCTTTACAGACACTGAAGCTTTCTTT.